These 26 T cell receptor beta chains share one sample of origin, sequenced in a study of cytomegalovirus exposure and HLA in healthy donors. 13 Jbeta primers and 60 Vbeta primers were used for the PCR. Assay used: immunoSEQ multiplex PCR; TCRdb lists only in-frame clones, some missing. The table lists 90,000 to 120,000 clones, 10% of them singletons. Sequencing was carried out using PBMCs. These receptor sequences come from a man aged 40-50 years in good health and CMV-seropositive.

A few counts support this clone. The rearrangement uses TRBV5-1 and TRBJ2-5, with 11 bases that match TRBD1. The DNA end favors TRBJ2-7, so the J call may be wrong. This CDR3 comprises 16 residues. Germline V CDR1 and CDR2: SGHRS, YFSETQ. The CDR3 bases are TGCGCCAGCAGCTTGGCCTTCGGGACAGGGGGTAACGAGCAGTACTTC. Protein: CASSLAFGTGGNEQYF.

This clone has more than one count but fewer than ten. The chain is built from TRBV15 and TRBJ2-3; 7 bases align to TRBD1. This CDR3 has 13 amino acids. With V trimmed by 6 bases and J by 3 bases, 3 bases remained unmatched. The germline V gene has CDR1 LNHNV and CDR2 YYDKDF (reference sequence). The CDR3, as DNA: TGTGCCACCAGTGACAGGGTGACAGATACGCAGTATTTT. It specifies CATSDRVTDTQYF.

The rearrangement links TRBV25-1 to TRBJ2-1; 9 positions agree with TRBD2. There are 16 residues in the CDR3. With V trimmed by 4 bases and J by 2 bases, 6 bases remained unmatched. Germline CDR1 MGHDK, CDR2 SYGVNS. The CDR3 is CASSVGTSPPYNEQFF. The CDR3 nucleotides read TGTGCCAGCAGTGTCGGGACTAGCCCTCCCTACAATGAGCAGTTCTTC.

This chain joins TRBV6-1 and TRBJ1-5; no clear D. This CDR3 is 17 amino acids long. Trimming left V 3 bases short and J 7 bases short, with 22 bases between. The germline V gene encodes CDR1 MNHNS and CDR2 SASEGT. CDR3 DNA: TGTGCCAGCAGTGACAGTAAGTGGGGAGGTGGAAGGCAGCCCCAGCATTTT. This gives the protein CASSDSKWGGGRQPQHF.

This clone showed up just a few times. CDR3 DNA sequence: TGTGCCAGTATGCGGGACAGGGGTTATAGCAATCAGCCCCAGCATTTT. Amino acid sequence: CASMRDRGYSNQPQHF. The rearrangement links TRBV2 to TRBJ1-5; TRBD1 matches at 10 bases. CDR3 length: 16 amino acids. The germline gives CDR1 SNHLY, CDR2 FYNNEI. Losses at the gene ends were 9 bases for V and 0 bases for J; bases not matched to a gene: 8.

This clone has a handful of counts. This chain uses TRBV6-5 with TRBJ1-5; TRBD1 is a possible D gene (5 bases). CDR3 length equals 13 residues. The germline V and J ends were trimmed by 6 bases and 2 bases, with 8 bases remaining between them. Germline CDR1 reads MNHEY; CDR2 reads SVGAGI. Here the CDR3 reads CASRGPRNQPQHF. In nucleotides, the CDR3 is TGTGCCAGCAGGGGGCCACGCAATCAGCCCCAGCATTTT.

CDR3 nucleotide sequence: TGTGCCAGCAGCTTACTTGAAGAGACCCAGTACTTC. Translated: CASSLLEETQYF. The chain carries TRBV11-2 and TRBJ2-5; D is unclear. The CDR3 has 12 amino acids. Germline V gives CDR1 SGHAT, CDR2 FQNNGV. V was clipped by 2 bases and J by 3 bases, with 4 bases between them.

The chain recombines TRBV18 with TRBJ2-7; possible D gene TRBD2, 5 bases. Looked up from germline, CDR1 is KGHSH and CDR2 is LQKENI. This CDR3 spans 14 amino acids. V lost 2 bases and J 4 bases, leaving 12 bases between the germline ends. CDR3 sequence (DNA): TGTGCCAGCTCACCAGGGCCCGGAGGATACGAGCAGTACTTC. Translation gives CASSPGPGGYEQYF. The variable domain in full, with the rest retrieved from reference TRBV18 and TRBJ2-7, is NAGVMQNPRHLVRRRGQEARLRCSPMKGHSHVYWYRQLPEEGLKFMVYLQKENIIDESGMPKERFSAEFPKEGPSILRIQQVVRGDSAAYFCASSPGPGGYEQYFGPGTRLTVT.

This chain links TRBV7-9 with TRBJ2-7, with TRBD2 identical over 10 bases. V trimming: 2 bases; J trimming: 3 bases; junction bases outside the gene matches: 7. The CDR3 has 16 amino acids. Germline values: CDR1 SEHNR, CDR2 FQNEAQ (reference sequence). The CDR3 nucleotides are TGTGCCAGCAGCTTAATCACTAGCGGGACAAACTACGAGCAGTACTTC. Protein sequence: CASSLITSGTNYEQYF.

The sample holds a few counts of this clone. V usage is TRBV9 and J usage is TRBJ2-7; 12 bases are a match to TRBD2. The CDR3 has 16 amino acids. J gave up 4 bases and V 0 bases, and 5 bases lay outside the gene matches. Germline V lookup: CDR1 SGDLS, CDR2 YYNGEE. The CDR3 DNA reads TGTGCCAGCAGCGTAGCCCCGGGACTAGCGGGTTACGAGCAGTACTTC. Translating it yields CASSVAPGLAGYEQYF.

The V gene is TRBV6-5, the J gene TRBJ1-1, with D perhaps TRBD1 (5 bases). Trimming cost V 4 bases and J 2 bases, with 11 bases left between them. Germline V gene sequence: CDR1 MNHEY, CDR2 SVGAGI. This CDR3 contains 14 residues. CDR3 in amino acids: CASSSPGDNTEAFF. For the CDR3, the DNA is TGTGCCAGCAGTTCACCGGGGGACAACACTGAAGCTTTCTTT.

This clone was observed a handful of times. The gene calls are TRBV20-1 and TRBJ1-1; D is unresolved. CDR3 length: 11 amino acids. The germline V gene has CDR1 DFQATT and CDR2 SNEGSKA (reference sequence). The ends were cut back, 3 bases at V and 7 bases at J, with 9 bases in the middle. The CDR3 protein is CSASRDIEAFF. DNA of the CDR3: TGCAGTGCTAGCCGTGACATTGAAGCTTTCTTT.

This clone was detected a few times. An end of the junction differs from the germline gene, which may be a read error. The rearrangement links TRBV29-1 to TRBJ1-1; 11 bases fit TRBD1. The CDR3 runs 12 residues. The germline CDR1 and CDR2 sequences are SQVTM and ANQGSEA. This chain's CDR3 is CSVEVSKGTGGF. As DNA, the CDR3 is TGCAGCGTTGAAGTTTCAAAGGGGACAGGGGGATTT.

The V call is TRBV30, the J call TRBJ2-2; tentatively, D is TRBD2 (7 bases). CDR3 size: 18 residues. Trimming shortened V by 2 bases and J by 7 bases, and 26 bases separated the two germline ends. The germline V gene has CDR1 GTSNPN and CDR2 SVGIG (reference sequence). DNA of the CDR3: TGTGCCTGGAGTTTCCTCAAGGGGGGGTCGGTGGGGGACGGGGAGCTGTTTTTT. Translating gives CAWSFLKGGSVGDGELFF.

V is TRBV29-1 and J is TRBJ2-5, with D perhaps matching TRBD2 (6 bases). V was clipped by 6 bases and J by 5 bases, with 13 bases between them. Germline CDR1 SQVTM, CDR2 ANQGSEA. This CDR3 spans 12 amino acids. The CDR3 loop is CSVRGTEETQYF. CDR3 sequence (DNA): TGCAGCGTGCGGGGAACTGAGGAGACCCAGTACTTC. Full variable domain (rest looked up from reference TRBV29-1 and TRBJ2-5): SAVISQKPSRDICQRGTSLTIQCQVDSQVTMMFWYRQQPGQSLTLIATANQGSEATYESGFVIDKFPISRPNLTFSTLTVSNMSPEDSSIYLCSVRGTEETQYFGPGTRLLVL.

This chain joins TRBV9 and TRBJ2-2, with a tentative D call TRBD1 (5 bases). The V gene lost 0 bases and the J gene lost 3 bases, with 9 bases spanning the gap. CDR3 length equals 15 residues. CDR1 and CDR2 (germline): SGDLS, YYNGEE. This CDR3 reads CASSVGLGDTGELFF. The CDR3 DNA reads as TGTGCCAGCAGCGTAGGGCTAGGGGACACCGGGGAGCTGTTTTTT.

This clone came up a few times. The genes are TRBV11-2 and TRBJ2-7; 7 nucleotides match TRBD1. Germline loops: CDR1 SGHAT, CDR2 FQNNGV. This CDR3 has 16 residues. The junction had 7 bases not matched to a gene; V was cut back by 2 bases and J by 0 bases. The chain's CDR3 is CASSLYRGRNSYEQYF. CDR3 nucleotide sequence: TGTGCCAGCAGCTTATACAGGGGCAGGAACTCCTACGAGCAGTACTTC.

The chain recombines TRBV28 with TRBJ2-2; 9 nucleotides agree with TRBD2. The V and J ends lost 4 bases and 6 bases, in that order; junction bases with no gene match: 12. This CDR3 spans 17 amino acids. From germline, CDR1 is MDHEN and CDR2 SYDVKM. CDR3 DNA: TGTGCCAGCAGTTCCTCTTATGTAGCGGGAGATGCCGGGGAGCTGTTTTTT. Its protein product is CASSSSYVAGDAGELFF.

The genes are TRBV5-1 and TRBJ2-5; 11 nucleotides align to TRBD1. From germline, CDR1 is SGHRS and CDR2 YFSETQ. V gave up 4 bases and J gave up 0 bases; unmatched junction bases: 11. CDR3 length equals 18 residues. In DNA, the CDR3 is TGCGCCAGCAGCCCCGGGACAGGGGGTCCATCCTACCAAGAGACCCAGTACTTC. Its translation is CASSPGTGGPSYQETQYF.

In this sample, this clone turned up a few times. J is TRBJ2-5 and V is TRBV7-9, with D possibly being TRBD2 (5 bases). The V end was cut by 5 bases, the J end by 1 base, with 11 bases between. The CDR3 totals 14 residues. Germline assignment: CDR1 SEHNR and CDR2 FQNEAQ (reference sequence). The CDR3 is CASSPRGLQETQYF. CDR3 DNA sequence: TGTGCCAGCAGCCCCCGCGGACTCCAAGAGACCCAGTACTTC.

The sample holds many counts of this clone. V and J are TRBV9 and TRBJ2-7, with 7 bases aligning to TRBD1. Germline values: CDR1 SGDLS, CDR2 YYNGEE. Unmatched junction bases numbered 4, after V lost 4 bases and J lost 0 bases. This CDR3 contains 14 residues. The DNA of the CDR3 is TGTGCCAGCAGCTCGACAGGGAACTCCTACGAGCAGTACTTC. It yields the protein CASSSTGNSYEQYF.

The sample holds a few counts of this clone. The chain has TRBV21-1 and TRBJ1-5. TRBV21-1 is flagged as a pseudogene. The CDR3 length is 16 residues. The CDR3 sequence is CASSKARGFSNQPQHF. CDR3 in DNA: TGTGCCAGCAGCAAAGCTCGGGGGTTCAGCAATCAGCCCCAGCATTTT.

The V and J genes are TRBV6-4 and TRBJ1-2; D is perhaps TRBD1 (5 bases). The V gene's germline CDR1 is MRHNA and CDR2 SNTAGT. The CDR3 extends over 19 amino acids. V was pared by 6 bases and J by 0 bases, with 26 bases between. Here the CDR3 DNA reads TGTGCCAGCAGATACGCAGGGAACGACCTAGATACCGCTAACTATGGCTACACCTTC. Amino acids: CASRYAGNDLDTANYGYTF.

The chain has TRBV11-2 and TRBJ1-1, with TRBD1 as a possible D gene (6 bases). CDR3 length equals 15 residues. The V gene's germline CDR1 is SGHAT and CDR2 FQNNGV. Deletions cut 2 bases from V and 2 bases from J, with 12 bases between. In nucleotides, the CDR3 is TGTGCCAGCAGCTTACGGACAGAACCTAACACTGAAGCTTTCTTT. Translation gives CASSLRTEPNTEAFF.

J is TRBJ2-3 and V is TRBV4-3; D gene ambiguous. Germline values: CDR1 LGHNA, CDR2 YSLEER. CDR3 length: 13 amino acids. Trimming stripped 4 bases from V and 7 bases from J, with 12 bases between. CDR3 nucleotides: TGCGCCAGCAGCCCCCTCCCCGACTATACGCAGTATTTT. Protein product: CASSPLPDYTQYF.

This clone was seen a few times. This chain joins TRBV29-1 and TRBJ2-2; the match to TRBD2 covers 9 bases. The CDR3 sequence is 15 residues long. Germline V gene sequence: CDR1 SQVTM, CDR2 ANQGSEA. The CDR3 nucleotides are TGCAGGAGAAGCGGGGGGACGGGGAACACCGGGGAGCTGTTTTTT. Its translation: CRRSGGTGNTGELFF.